This T cell receptor beta chain is drawn from a study of cytotoxic CD8 clonotypes in ibrutinib-treated CLL. Study-wide context: The group held 11 to 12 relapsed/refractory and roughly 15 treatment-naive patients, with around 18 IGHV unmutated. Study conclusions and caveats: Higher circulating CD8+ T-cell counts strongly accompanied higher baseline clonality, above age-matched healthy donors. Ibrutinib response saw clonality rise, and progression saw it return toward baseline.

Measured with immunoSEQ multiplex PCR; TCRdb has only the in-frame clones, and not every one. This table holds about 150,000 clones, roughly three quarters found once. The TCR beta libraries used approximately 2 micrograms of genomic DNA that came from cryopreserved PBMCs. Regarding this clone: Its antigen is undetermined.

Losses at the gene ends were 5 bases for V and 2 bases for J; bases not matched to a gene: 2. CDR1 and CDR2 (germline): KGHSH, LQKENI. This CDR3 contains 13 residues. This chain uses TRBV18 with TRBJ2-7; TRBD1 matches at 8 bases. This sample comprised PBMCs, obtained after 12 months of ibrutinib treatment. The clonotype was recovered from a human donor with chronic lymphocytic leukemia. This CDR3 is CASSETGAYEQYF. The CDR3, as DNA: TGTGCCAGCTCAGAGACAGGGGCCTACGAGCAGTACTTC.